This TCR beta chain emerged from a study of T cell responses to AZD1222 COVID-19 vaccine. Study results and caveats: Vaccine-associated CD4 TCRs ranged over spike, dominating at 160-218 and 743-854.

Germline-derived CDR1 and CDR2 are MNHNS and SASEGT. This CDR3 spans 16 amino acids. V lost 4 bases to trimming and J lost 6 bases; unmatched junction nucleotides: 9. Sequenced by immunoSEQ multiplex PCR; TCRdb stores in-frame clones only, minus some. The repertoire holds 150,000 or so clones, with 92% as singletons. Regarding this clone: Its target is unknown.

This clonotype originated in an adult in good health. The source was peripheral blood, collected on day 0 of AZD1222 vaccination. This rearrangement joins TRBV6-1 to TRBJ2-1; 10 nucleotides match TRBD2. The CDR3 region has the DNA TGTGCCAGCAGTGTAACCCCAGCGGGAGGGCCCAATGAGCAGTTCTTC. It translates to CASSVTPAGGPNEQFF.